This TCR beta chain was documented in a study of blood T cell repertoires in COVID-19. Across the study: COVID-19 samples, acute and convalescent, were from the United States, Italy and Spain. Sources were T cells, B-cell-depleted T cells, or PBMCs; the material itself was cDNA or gDNA.

The V gene's germline CDR1 is LNHDA and CDR2 SQIVND (reference sequence). The ends were cut back, 6 bases at V and 5 bases at J, with 16 bases in the middle. The CDR3 totals 14 residues. Under the authors' procedure: Estimation of nucleated cell counts was performed using reference gene primer amplification. The assay was immunoSEQ multiplex PCR, and TCRdb's table has in-frame clones only and misses some. V and J calls and clone size are as listed in that table; D and trimming were resolved from the DNA. The sample holds 400,000 to 500,000 clones, 75% to 90% seen once. This clonotype originated in a young woman with active or convalescent COVID-19. The V gene is TRBV19, the J gene TRBJ1-2; TRBD1 might be the D (5 bases). The sequenced material came from peripheral blood. CDR3 sequence reads: CASSLDSSPYGYTF. DNA of the CDR3: TGTGCCAGTAGCCTCGACAGTTCTCCTTATGGCTACACCTTC.